The rows below give T cell receptor beta chains drawn from one sample of a study of T cells in tuberculosis. Using immunoSEQ multiplex PCR, the repertoire was profiled, and TCRdb retains in-frame clones only, with some absent. There are 85,000 to 90,000 clones in the sample; roughly 93% occur only once, and over 1.5% lies in the top ten. The source material was CD1b-GMM tetramer-negative cells sorted from PBMCs. These receptors were taken from an adult woman with latent tuberculosis. Both conserved end residues are part of each CDR3. A D gene is named only where the DNA matches it firmly. The size entry is marked missing in some rows and otherwise reads once, few, many or a size class.

V gene	D gene	clone size	J gene	CDR3 protein	CDR3 DNA
TRBV6-6	NA	NA	TRBJ2-7	CASSYAGAQGVYEQYF	TGTGCCAGCAGTTACGCGGGGGCTCAAGGAGTCTACGAGCAGTACTTC
TRBV6-6	NA	few	TRBJ1-6	CASSYAAEGGNSPLHF	TGTGCCAGCAGTTACGCAGCGGAGGGCGGTAATTCACCCCTCCACTTT
TRBV4-1	TRBD1	once	TRBJ1-2	CASSQDLQGAQYGYTF	TGCGCCAGCAGCCAAGACCTACAGGGGGCTCAATATGGCTACACCTTC
TRBV4-3	NA	NA	TRBJ2-3	CASSHPGHRTDTQYF	TGCGCCAGCAGCCACCCGGGACACCGCACAGATACGCAGTATTTT
TRBV15	NA	NA	TRBJ2-5	CATSRAGFQETQYF	TGTGCCACCAGCAGAGCGGGATTCCAAGAGACCCAGTACTTC
TRBV10-2	TRBD2	NA	TRBJ2-3	CASSVGLAGGLGTDTQYF	TGCGCCAGCAGTGTTGGACTAGCGGGGGGGCTTGGGACAGATACGCAGTATTTT
TRBV19	NA	NA	TRBJ1-6	CASSPNRVNSPLHF	TGTGCCAGTAGTCCTAACAGGGTTAATTCCCCCCTCCACTTT
TRBV9	NA	few	TRBJ2-5	CASSYEPRGGQYF	TGTGCCAGCAGCTACGAGCCACGGGGTGGCCAGTACTTC
TRBV5-3	NA	NA	TRBJ2-7	CARRGVWGDDEQYF	TGTGCCAGAAGGGGAGTTTGGGGGGACGACGAGCAGTACTTC
TRBV19	TRBD2	once	TRBJ2-3	CASSMYSGGSDTQYF	TGTGCCAGTAGTATGTATAGCGGGGGGTCAGATACGCAGTATTTT
TRBV6-1	TRBD1	once	TRBJ1-4	CASSVGQGNEKLFF	TGTGCCAGCAGTGTCGGACAGGGGAATGAAAAACTGTTTTTT
TRBV5-1	NA	NA	TRBJ2-5	CASSSNQETQYF	TGCGCCAGCAGCAGCAACCAAGAGACCCAGTACTTC
TRBV4-2	NA	NA	TRBJ1-1	CASSSRVYNTEAFF	TGTGCCAGCAGCTCCCGGGTCTACAACACTGAAGCTTTCTTT
TRBV27	NA	NA	TRBJ2-7	CASSLGQHYEQYF	TGTGCCAGCAGTTTAGGACAGCACTACGAGCAGTACTTC
TRBV18	TRBD1	NA	TRBJ2-3	CASSPLHVGGQSTDTQYF	TGTGCCAGCTCACCACTACACGTAGGGGGACAGAGCACAGATACGCAGTATTTT
TRBV5-1	NA	NA	TRBJ1-2	CASSLVYRVGYTF	TGTGCCAGCAGCTTGGTGTATCGGGTTGGCTACACCTTC
TRBV5-1	NA	NA	TRBJ1-1	CASSQQPNTEAFF	TGCGCCAGCAGCCAACAACCGAACACTGAAGCTTTCTTT
TRBV7-6	TRBD1	NA	TRBJ2-5	CASSARDRGETQYF	TGTGCCAGCAGCGCTAGGGACAGGGGAGAGACCCAGTACTTC
TRBV19	TRBD1	NA	TRBJ1-6	CASSSRQGGNSPLHF	TGTGCCAGTAGTAGTCGGCAGGGGGGAAATTCACCCCTCCACTTT
TRBV7-2	TRBD2	once	TRBJ2-7	CASSLSGGGFYEQYF	TGTGCCAGCAGTCTGAGCGGGGGGGGATTCTACGAGCAGTACTTC
TRBV5-4	TRBD1	once	TRBJ1-6	CASSVPGTDSSPLHF	TGTGCCAGCAGCGTCCCCGGGACAGATAGTTCACCCCTCCACTTT
TRBV4-1	TRBD2	NA	TRBJ2-3	CASSQQTSGVSTDTQYF	TGCGCCAGCAGCCAACAGACTAGCGGGGTTAGCACAGATACGCAGTATTTT
TRBV28	TRBD1	NA	TRBJ1-2	CASSPSGQGANYGYTF	TGTGCCAGCAGTCCCTCGGGACAGGGGGCTAACTATGGCTACACCTTC
TRBV5-4	NA	NA	TRBJ2-6	CASATHRDSRGANVLTF	TGTGCCAGCGCAACCCACAGGGATTCGAGGGGGGCCAACGTCCTGACTTTC
TRBV29-1	TRBD1	NA	TRBJ2-2	CSVVTGGRTGELFF	TGCAGCGTAGTCACAGGGGGCAGGACCGGGGAGCTGTTTTTT
TRBV6-1	TRBD2	NA	TRBJ2-3	CASSRLAGVTDTQYF	TGTGCCAGCAGTAGACTAGCGGGGGTTACAGATACGCAGTATTTT
TRBV2	TRBD1	NA	TRBJ2-1	CASSEQGASYNEQFF	TGTGCCAGCAGTGAACAGGGGGCGAGTTACAATGAGCAGTTCTTC
TRBV29-1	TRBD1	NA	TRBJ2-1	CSVRQGQGNEQFF	TGCAGCGTCCGACAGGGGCAGGGCAATGAGCAGTTCTTC
TRBV5-6	NA	NA	TRBJ1-6	CASSLVDQRGPGNSPLHF	TGTGCCAGCAGCTTGGTTGATCAGCGGGGGCCAGGGAATTCACCCCTCCACTTT
TRBV7-9	NA	NA	TRBJ2-1	CASSLGHLEQFF	TGTGCCAGCAGCCTGGGACATTTAGAGCAGTTCTTC
TRBV30	NA	NA	TRBJ2-1	CAWSVLAGPYNEQFF	TGTGCCTGGAGTGTATTGGCAGGGCCCTACAATGAGCAGTTCTTC
TRBV6-6	NA	NA	TRBJ1-1	CAAGPGEAFF	TGTGCCGCTGGGCCAGGGGAAGCTTTCTTT
TRBV4-2	NA	NA	TRBJ2-2	CASSLDGLPTGELFF	TGTGCCAGCAGCCTCGACGGACTCCCAACCGGGGAGCTGTTTTTT
TRBV7-9	NA	few	TRBJ1-3	CASSRSGVSGNTIYF	TGTGCCAGCAGCCGTTCCGGGGTATCCGGAAACACCATATATTTT
TRBV19	NA	NA	TRBJ1-2	CASSIDDTGGYTF	TGTGCCAGTAGTATAGATGACACCGGAGGCTACACCTTC